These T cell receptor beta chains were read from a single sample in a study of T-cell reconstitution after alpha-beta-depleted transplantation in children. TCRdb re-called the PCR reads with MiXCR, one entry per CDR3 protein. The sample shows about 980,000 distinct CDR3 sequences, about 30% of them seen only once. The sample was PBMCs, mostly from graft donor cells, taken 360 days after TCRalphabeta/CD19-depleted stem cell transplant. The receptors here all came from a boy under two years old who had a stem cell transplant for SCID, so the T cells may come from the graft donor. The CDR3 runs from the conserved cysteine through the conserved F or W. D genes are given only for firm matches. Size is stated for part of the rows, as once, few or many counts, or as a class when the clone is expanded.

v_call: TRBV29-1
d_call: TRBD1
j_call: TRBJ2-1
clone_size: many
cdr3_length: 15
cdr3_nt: TGCAGCGTTGAATCTCTGCGACAGGGGTACAATGAGCAGTTCTTC
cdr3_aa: CSVESLRQGYNEQFF

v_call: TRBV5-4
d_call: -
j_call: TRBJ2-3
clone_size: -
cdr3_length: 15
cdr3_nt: TGTGCCAGCAGCTTGGACGGGGACGGGACAGATACGCAGTATTTT
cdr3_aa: CASSLDGDGTDTQYF

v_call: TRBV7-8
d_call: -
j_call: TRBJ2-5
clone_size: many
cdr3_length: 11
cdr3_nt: TGTGCCAGCAGTTCGTTGGAGACCCAGTACTTC
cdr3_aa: CASSSLETQYF

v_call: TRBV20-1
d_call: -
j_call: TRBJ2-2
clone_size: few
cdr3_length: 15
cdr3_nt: TGCAGTGCCCCCGGAGCAGGGACGGCCACCGGGGAGCTGTTTTTT
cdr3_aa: CSAPGAGTATGELFF

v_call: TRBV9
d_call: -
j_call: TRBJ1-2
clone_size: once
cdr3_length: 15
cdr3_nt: TGTGCCAGCAGCGTAGTCACGGGCTCTAACTATGGCTACACCTTC
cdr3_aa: CASSVVTGSNYGYTF

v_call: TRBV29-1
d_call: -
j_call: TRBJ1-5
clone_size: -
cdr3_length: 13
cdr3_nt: TGCAGCGTTGAAGAATGGGGAGGTCAGCCCCAGCATTTT
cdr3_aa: CSVEEWGGQPQHF

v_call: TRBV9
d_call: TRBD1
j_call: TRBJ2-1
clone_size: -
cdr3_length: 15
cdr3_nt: TGTGCCAGCAGCGTTAGTCAGGGGGCCTACAATGAGCAGTTCTTC
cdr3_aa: CASSVSQGAYNEQFF

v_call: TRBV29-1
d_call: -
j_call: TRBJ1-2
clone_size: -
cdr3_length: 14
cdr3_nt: TGCAGCGTTGAAGAGCAGGGTGGGCTCTATGGCTACACCTTC
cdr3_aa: CSVEEQGGLYGYTF

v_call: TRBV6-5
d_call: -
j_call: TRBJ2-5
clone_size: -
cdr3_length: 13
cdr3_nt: TGTGCCAGCAGTTACTCGAATGACGAGACCCAGTACTTC
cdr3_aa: CASSYSNDETQYF

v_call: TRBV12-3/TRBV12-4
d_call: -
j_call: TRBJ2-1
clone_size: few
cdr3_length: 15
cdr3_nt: TGTGCCAGCAGTTTGACGTTTGGGGGGGCTAACGAGCAGTTCTTC
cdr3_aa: CASSLTFGGANEQFF

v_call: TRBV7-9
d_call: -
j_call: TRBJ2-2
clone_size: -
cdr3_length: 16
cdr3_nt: TGTGCCAGCAGCCCGGCGCAGGGATCGACCACCGGGGAGCTGTTTTTT
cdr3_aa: CASSPAQGSTTGELFF

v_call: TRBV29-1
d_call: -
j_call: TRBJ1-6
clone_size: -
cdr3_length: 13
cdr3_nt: TGCAGCGCTGCACAGGAAAGGGGACCACCCCTCCACTTT
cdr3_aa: CSAAQERGPPLHF

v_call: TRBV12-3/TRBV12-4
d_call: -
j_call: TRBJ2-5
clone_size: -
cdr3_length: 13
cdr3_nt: TGTGCCAGCAGGGGTAGGGGGCAAGAGACCCAGTACTTC
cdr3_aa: CASRGRGQETQYF

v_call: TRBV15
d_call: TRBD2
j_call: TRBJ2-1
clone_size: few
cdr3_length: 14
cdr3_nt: TGTGCCACCACGGGGGGAAGCTCCTACAATGAGCAGTTCTTC
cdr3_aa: CATTGGSSYNEQFF

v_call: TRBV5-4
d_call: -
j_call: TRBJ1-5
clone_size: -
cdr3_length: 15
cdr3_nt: TGTGCCAGCAGCTTGAGGCAGGACATCAATCAGCCCCAGCATTTT
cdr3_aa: CASSLRQDINQPQHF

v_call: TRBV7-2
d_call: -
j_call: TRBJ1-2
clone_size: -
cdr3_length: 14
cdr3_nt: TGTGCCAGCAGCTTAGAGGAAGGGACCTATGGCTACACCTTC
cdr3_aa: CASSLEEGTYGYTF

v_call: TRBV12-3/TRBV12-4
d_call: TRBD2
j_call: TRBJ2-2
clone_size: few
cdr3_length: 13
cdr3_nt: TGTGCCAGCAGAGCGGGGGTCGGTGGGGAGCTGTTTTTT
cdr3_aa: CASRAGVGGELFF

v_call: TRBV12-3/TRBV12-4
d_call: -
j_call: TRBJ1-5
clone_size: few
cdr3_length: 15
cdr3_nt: TGTGCCAGCAGTTTAGGATGGGTTTCCTATCAGCCCCAGCATTTT
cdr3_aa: CASSLGWVSYQPQHF

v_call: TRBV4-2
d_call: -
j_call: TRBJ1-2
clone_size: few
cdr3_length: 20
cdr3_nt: TGTGCCAGCAGCCAACCAAGAACCGGGACCGGCGACACGACGATCTATGGCTACACCTTC
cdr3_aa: CASSQPRTGTGDTTIYGYTF

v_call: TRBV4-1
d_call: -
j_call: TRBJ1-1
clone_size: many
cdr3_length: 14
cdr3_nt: TGCGCCAGCAGCCAAGATCCGACAGTTCCAGAAGCTTTCTTT
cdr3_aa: CASSQDPTVPEAFF

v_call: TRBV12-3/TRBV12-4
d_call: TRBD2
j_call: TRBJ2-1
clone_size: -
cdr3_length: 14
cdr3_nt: TGTGCCAGCAGTTTCGGCGGGGGGGCCCGGGAGCAGTTCTTC
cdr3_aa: CASSFGGGAREQFF

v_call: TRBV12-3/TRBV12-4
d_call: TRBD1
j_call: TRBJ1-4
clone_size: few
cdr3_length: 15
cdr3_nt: TGTGCCAGCAGGATCCCCGGGACAGGGAACGAAAAACTGTTTTTT
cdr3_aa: CASRIPGTGNEKLFF

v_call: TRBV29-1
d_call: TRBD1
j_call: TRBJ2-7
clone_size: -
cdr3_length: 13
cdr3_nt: TGCAGCGTTGAACGGGACACAGGGGGCGAGCAGTACTTC
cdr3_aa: CSVERDTGGEQYF

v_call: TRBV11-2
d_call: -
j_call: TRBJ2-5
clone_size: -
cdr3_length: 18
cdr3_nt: TGTGCCAGCAGCTTAGGGTTTTATCTTGGTGGGGGCCAAGAGACCCAGTACTTC
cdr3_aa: CASSLGFYLGGGQETQYF

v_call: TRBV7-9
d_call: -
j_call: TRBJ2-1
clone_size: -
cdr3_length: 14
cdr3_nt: TGTGCCAGCAGCTTAGGAGTTAACTACAATGAGCAGTTCTTC
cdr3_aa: CASSLGVNYNEQFF

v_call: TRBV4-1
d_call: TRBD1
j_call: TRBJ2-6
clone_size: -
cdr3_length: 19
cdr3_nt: TGCGCCAGCAGCAAAAAGGGGACAGGGGATGGCTCTGGGGCCAACGTCCTGACTTTC
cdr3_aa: CASSKKGTGDGSGANVLTF

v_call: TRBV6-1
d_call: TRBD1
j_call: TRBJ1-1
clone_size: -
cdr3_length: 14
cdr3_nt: TGTGCCAGCAGCAACGACAGGGTTAGTACTGAAGCTTTCTTT
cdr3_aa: CASSNDRVSTEAFF

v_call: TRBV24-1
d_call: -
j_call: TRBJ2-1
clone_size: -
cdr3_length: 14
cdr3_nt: TGTGCCACCAGTGACGGGGGCTCCTACAATGAGCAGTTCTTC
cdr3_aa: CATSDGGSYNEQFF

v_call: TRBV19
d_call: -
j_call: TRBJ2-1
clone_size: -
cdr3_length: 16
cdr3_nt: TGTGCCAGTAGTATAGAATGGCGGAACTCCTACAATGAGCAGTTCTTC
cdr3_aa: CASSIEWRNSYNEQFF

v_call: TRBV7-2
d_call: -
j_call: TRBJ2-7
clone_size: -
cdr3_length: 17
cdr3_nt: TGTGCCAGCAGCTTACTACTGACAGTGGCATCCTCCTACGAGCAGTACTTC
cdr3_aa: CASSLLLTVASSYEQYF

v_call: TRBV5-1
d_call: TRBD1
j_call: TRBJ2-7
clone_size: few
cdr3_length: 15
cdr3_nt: TGCGCCAGCAGCATGGGACAGGGGGCGCCGGGCGAGCAGTACTTC
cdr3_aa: CASSMGQGAPGEQYF

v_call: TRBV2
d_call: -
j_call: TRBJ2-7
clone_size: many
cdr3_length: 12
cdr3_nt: TGCGCCAGTAGGGCTAGCTCCTACGAGCAGTACTTC
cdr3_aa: CASRASSYEQYF

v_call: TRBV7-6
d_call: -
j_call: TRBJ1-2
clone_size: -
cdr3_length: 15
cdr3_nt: TGTGCCAGCAGCTTAGCCTCGACACGAAACTATGGCTACACCTTC
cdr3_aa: CASSLASTRNYGYTF